Included here is one TCR beta chain sequence, with context. This sample stems from a study of blood T cell repertoires in COVID-19. Germline V gene sequence: CDR1 LNHDA, CDR2 SQIVND (reference sequence). The ends were cut back, 9 bases at V and 8 bases at J, with 22 bases in the middle. This CDR3 has 14 amino acids. Here immunoSEQ multiplex PCR was the method, and the copy in TCRdb shows in-frame clones only, minus some. This repertoire shows about 250,000 clones, 86% found once; its top ten account for over 5.5%. The receptor was derived from a woman older than 75 with COVID-19, enrolled during active disease. The chain carries TRBV19 and TRBJ1-2; D possibly corresponds to TRBD1 (5 bases). The sample taken for sequencing was peripheral blood. DNA of the CDR3: TGTGCCAGCCACCTGGGACTCTCTTCGGGAGGCTACACCTTC. Protein sequence: CASHLGLSSGGYTF. Looking up the rest from reference TRBV19 and TRBJ1-2 gives the full variable domain: DGGITQSPKYLFRKEGQNVTLSCEQNLNHDAMYWYRQDPGQGLRLIYYSQIVNDFQKGDIAEGYSVSREKKESFPLTVTSAQKNPTAFYLCASHLGLSSGGYTFGSGTRLTVV.